Below are 27 T cell receptor beta chains sequenced from a single sample in a study of blood T cell repertoires in COVID-19 (TCRdb year 2020). Receptors were amplified or captured by the immunoSEQ multiplex PCR assay. The source is immuneACCESS, and TCRdb retained only in-frame sequences with V and J called. Part of the clones is not carried over; for the studies checked, unresolved V genes explain less than half of this, and the remainder is unexplained. Here the sample has 60,000 to 65,000 clones; about 77% occur a single time. Of the sample, less than 35% falls within the top ten clones. Sequencing used peripheral blood. The receptors shown here come from a human donor in a cohort sampled during active COVID-19.

The V gene is TRBV6-5, the J gene TRBJ2-5; tentative D call: TRBD1 (5 bases). Trimming took off 6 bases at V and 1 base at J, with 9 bases between the two ends. The CDR3 length is 13 residues. Germline CDR1 is MNHEY and CDR2 is SVGAGI. The CDR3 region has the DNA TGTGCCAGCAGAGCCAGGGTCCAAGAGACCCAGTACTTC. Translated: CASRARVQETQYF.

This clone has more than one count but fewer than ten. The chain combines TRBV7-3 with TRBJ2-2; D is possibly TRBD1 (6 bases). The CDR3 is 15 amino acids. The V gene lost 6 bases and the J gene lost 6 bases, with 17 bases spanning the gap. In germline, CDR1 is SGHTA, CDR2 FQGTGA. CDR3 loop: CASRDNRKGAGELFF. The CDR3 DNA follows: TGTGCCAGCAGAGACAACCGAAAGGGGGCCGGGGAGCTGTTTTTT. The variable domain in full, with the rest retrieved from reference TRBV7-3 and TRBJ2-2, is GAGVSQTPSNKVTEKGKYVELRCDPISGHTALYWYRQSLGQGPEFLIYFQGTGAADDSGLPNDRFFAVRPEGSVSTLKIQRTERGDSAVYLCASRDNRKGAGELFFGEGSRLTVL.

The J gene is TRBJ1-6, the V gene TRBV27; tentatively, D is TRBD1 (5 bases). Germline loops: CDR1 MNHEY, CDR2 SMNVEV (reference sequence). V was cut by 5 bases and J by 7 bases, with 18 bases left in between. CDR3 length: 16 residues. The CDR3 loop reads CASSPGLQVMNSPLHF. CDR3 coding DNA: TGTGCCAGCAGTCCAGGGCTCCAAGTTATGAATTCACCCCTCCACTTT.

In this sample, this clone turned up once. This chain links TRBV3-1 (or the pseudogene TRBV3-2) with TRBJ2-1; D is unclear. The CDR3 has 14 amino acids. Trimming removed 4 bases at V and 10 bases at J, with 17 bases between. Germline-derived CDR1 and CDR2 are LGHDT and YNNKEL (reference sequence). CDR3 coding DNA: TGTGCCAGCAGCCTAAGTCGGCAGGCCACCGAGCAGTTCTTC. This encodes CASSLSRQATEQFF.

The rearrangement uses TRBV10-3 and TRBJ2-2; 9 nucleotides align to TRBD1. The germline gives CDR1 ENHRY, CDR2 SYGVKD. Trimming took 3 bases from V and 2 from J; bases not matched to a gene: 7. This CDR3 comprises 17 residues. The CDR3 bases are TGTGCCATCAGTGATTCCGGGACAGGGATCAACACCGGGGAGCTGTTTTTT. Translated: CAISDSGTGINTGELFF.

The V call is TRBV19, the J call TRBJ2-1, with D possibly TRBD1 on 6 matching bases. The length of the CDR3 is 13 residues. Trimming cost V 9 bases and J 5 bases, with 14 bases left between them. Germline lookup yields CDR1 LNHDA and CDR2 SQIVND (reference sequence). The CDR3 sequence: CASSRRGNNEQFF. DNA of the CDR3: TGTGCCAGCAGCCGAAGGGGGAACAATGAGCAGTTCTTC. Full variable domain (rest looked up from reference TRBV19 and TRBJ2-1): DGGITQSPKYLFRKEGQNVTLSCEQNLNHDAMYWYRQDPGQGLRLIYYSQIVNDFQKGDIAEGYSVSREKKESFPLTVTSAQKNPTAFYLCASSRRGNNEQFFGPGTRLTVL.

The chain combines TRBV6-6 with TRBJ1-5; D remains ambiguous. This CDR3 has 12 amino acids. The germline gives CDR1 MNHNY, CDR2 SVGAGI (reference sequence). Trimming left V 4 bases short and J 5 bases short, with 6 bases between. The DNA of the CDR3 is TGTGCCAGCAGTTTATCGGATCAGCCCCAGCATTTT. Its protein is CASSLSDQPQHF.

The chain uses TRBV29-1 and TRBJ2-3; 7 nucleotides line up with TRBD2. The germline CDR1 and CDR2 sequences are SQVTM and ANQGSEA. The CDR3 runs to 14 residues. V lost 5 bases to trimming and J lost 5 bases; unmatched junction nucleotides: 10. CDR3 coding DNA: TGCAGCGTTAAGCGGGACCTCCAGGAAGATACGCAGTATTTT. This codes for CSVKRDLQEDTQYF.

V is TRBV5-6 and J is TRBJ1-1; D gene ambiguous. CDR3 length equals 13 residues. Trimming removed 0 bases at V and 4 bases at J, with 7 bases between. In germline, CDR1 is SGHDT, CDR2 YYEEEE. The CDR3 protein is CASSLGTGTEAFF. CDR3 bases: TGTGCCAGCAGCTTGGGTACGGGCACTGAAGCTTTCTTT.

The CDR3 nucleotides read TGTGCCAGCAGTCCCGCCTACGAGCAGTACTTC. It yields the protein CASSPAYEQYF. The chain recombines TRBV2 with TRBJ2-7; no definite D call. Germline CDR1 and CDR2: SNHLY and FYNNEI. The V end was cut by 5 bases, the J end by 2 bases, with 4 bases between. The CDR3 sequence is 11 residues long.

This chain joins TRBV29-1 and TRBJ2-7; 8 bases agree with TRBD1. Germline V gene data show CDR1 as SQVTM and CDR2 as ANQGSEA. The CDR3 consists of 13 residues. Trimming cost V 5 bases and J 4 bases; bases outside gene matches: 7. CDR3 sequence: CSVTGQVDYEQYF. The DNA for the CDR3 is TGCAGCGTTACGGGACAGGTTGATTACGAGCAGTACTTC.

Turning to this clone: This specimen includes other DNA sequences encoding the same CDR3. V gene TRBV28 combines with J gene TRBJ1-2; 7 positions agree with TRBD1. V shed 9 bases, J shed 8 bases, and the junction held 12 bases outside the gene matches. This CDR3 has 13 residues. Germline V gene sequence: CDR1 MDHEN, CDR2 SYDVKM. CDR3 residues: CASYSEGAGGYTF. CDR3 bases: TGTGCCAGTTACTCGGAGGGGGCGGGGGGCTACACCTTC.

The chain links TRBV1 to TRBJ2-5; the DNA was not compared with TRBD2, the D call given in the table. TRBV1 is classified as a pseudogene. The CDR3 has 15 amino acids. CDR3: CTSSPGRGRQETQYF. The CDR3 nucleotides read TGCACCAGCAGCCCTGGGCGGGGAAGGCAAGAGACCCAGTACTTC.

The chain carries TRBV29-1 and TRBJ1-5; 10 nucleotides agree with TRBD1. The trim removed 6 bases at V and 2 bases at J, leaving 4 bases unmatched. The CDR3 spans 14 residues. Germline CDR1 reads SQVTM; CDR2 reads ANQGSEA. The CDR3: CSVTGGDGNQPQHF. The CDR3 DNA reads as TGCAGCGTGACAGGGGGCGACGGCAATCAGCCCCAGCATTTT.

The genes are TRBV28 and TRBJ1-5, with 10 positions matching TRBD1. The CDR3 covers 14 residues. The V and J ends lost 8 bases and 6 bases, in that order; junction bases with no gene match: 7. CDR1 is MDHEN, CDR2 SYDVKM, per germline. This CDR3 is CASLRQGAVQPQHF. The CDR3 DNA reads as TGTGCCAGCCTTCGACAGGGGGCGGTTCAGCCCCAGCATTTT.

V usage is TRBV5-1 and J usage is TRBJ2-2, with 8 bases aligning to TRBD2. The ends lost 4 bases at V and 6 bases at J; junction bases unmatched: 11. CDR1 is SGHRS and CDR2 is YFSETQ in the germline V gene. The CDR3 has 16 amino acids. The DNA for the CDR3 is TGCGCCAGCAGCGCGTTCAGCGGGAGCGAACCCGGGGAGCTGTTTTTT. Translated, it gives CASSAFSGSEPGELFF.

V usage is TRBV11-2 and J usage is TRBJ2-3; tentatively, D is TRBD2 (6 bases). Germline values: CDR1 SGHAT, CDR2 FQNNGV. This CDR3 has 15 residues. V was cut by 8 bases and J by 3 bases, with 18 bases left in between. The CDR3 nucleotides are TGTGCCAGCGGACCTGGGGCGGGAAGGACAGATACGCAGTATTTT. As protein: CASGPGAGRTDTQYF.

The chain is built from TRBV27 and TRBJ1-6; D not certain. The CDR3 totals 15 residues. CDR1 and CDR2 from the germline V gene are MNHEY and SMNVEV (reference sequence). Deletions cut 6 bases from V and 11 bases from J, with 20 bases between. CDR3 sequence: CASRQLLYTSTPLHF. CDR3 sequence (DNA): TGTGCCAGCAGACAGCTCTTATATACCTCGACACCCCTCCACTTT.

V gene TRBV6-5 combines with J gene TRBJ1-2, with D possibly being TRBD1 (5 bases). The CDR3 is made up of 13 amino acids. Germline assignment: CDR1 MNHEY and CDR2 SVGAGI. V was trimmed by 6 bases and J by 2 bases, leaving 10 bases between them. The CDR3 loop is CASRGGGNYGYTF. CDR3 nucleotides: TGTGCCAGCAGGGGGGGAGGGAACTATGGCTACACCTTC.

In this sample, this clone turned up once. This chain links TRBV11-2 with TRBJ1-2; 10 nucleotides line up with TRBD1. The CDR3 runs 19 residues. From germline, CDR1 is SGHAT and CDR2 FQNNGV. After removal of 4 bases from V and 7 bases from J, the junction contained 21 bases not matched to a gene. The CDR3 bases are TGTGCCAGCAGCTCCCGTCCTTCTCCAGACCTGGACAGGGGGTTTGGCTACACCTTC. Its protein is CASSSRPSPDLDRGFGYTF.

V is TRBV6-5 and J is TRBJ2-2; TRBD1 matches 7 bases. The germline gives CDR1 MNHEY, CDR2 SVGAGI. Trimming at V came to 6 bases and at J to 6 bases, leaving 1 base not matched to a gene. The CDR3 is 12 amino acids. Here the CDR3 DNA reads TGTGCCAGCAGGCAGGGGGCCGGGGAGCTGTTTTTT. It yields the protein CASRQGAGELFF.

This clone came up a few times. V gene TRBV27 combines with J gene TRBJ2-7; 10 nucleotides align to TRBD1. V shed 7 bases, J shed 6 bases, and the junction held 6 bases outside the gene matches. This CDR3 is 13 amino acids long. Germline V CDR1 and CDR2: MNHEY, SMNVEV (reference sequence). In nucleotides, the CDR3 is TGTGCCAGCAAGGGACAGGGGATAAGCGAGCAGTACTTC. Its translation is CASKGQGISEQYF.

The V gene is TRBV19, the J gene TRBJ1-4; D unclear. The CDR3 covers 14 residues. Germline lookup yields CDR1 LNHDA and CDR2 SQIVND (reference sequence). V shed 2 bases and J shed 7 bases, with 11 bases lying between them. The CDR3 sequence is CASSIQYRSEKLFF. DNA of the CDR3: TGTGCCAGTAGTATACAGTACAGAAGTGAAAAACTGTTTTTT.

This chain connects TRBV21-1 to TRBJ1-2; the D call in the table, TRBD1, was not verified against the DNA. TRBV21-1 is described as a pseudogene. The CDR3 is 20 residues long. CDR3 sequence reads: CASSTPRDSSERYGYGGYTF. The DNA for the CDR3 is TGTGCCAGCAGCACCCCGAGGGACAGCTCGGAGAGGTATGGGTACGGCGGCTACACCTTC.

The chain joins TRBV7-2 to TRBJ2-7, with D hard to call. The germline V and J ends were trimmed by 4 bases and 1 base, with 11 bases remaining between them. Looked up from germline, CDR1 is SGHTA and CDR2 is FQGNSA. The CDR3 runs to 14 residues. In DNA, the CDR3 is TGTGCCAGCAGCTCAGCTACGGTATCCTACGAGCAGTACTTC. The encoded protein is CASSSATVSYEQYF. Full variable domain (missing parts from reference TRBV7-2 and TRBJ2-7): GAGVSQSPSNKVTEKGKDVELRCDPISGHTALYWYRQSLGQGLEFLIYFQGNSAPDKSGLPSDRFSAERTGGSVSTLTIQRTQQEDSAVYLCASSSATVSYEQYFGPGTRLTVT.

This chain joins TRBV15 and TRBJ2-7; D perhaps matches TRBD1 (6 bases). V gave up 0 bases and J gave up 0 bases, with 12 bases separating them. The CDR3 has 16 amino acids. Germline CDR1 is LNHNV and CDR2 is YYDKDF (reference sequence). The CDR3 protein is CATSRDRGHLSYEQYF. The CDR3 coding sequence is TGTGCCACCAGCAGAGATAGGGGACATCTCTCCTACGAGCAGTACTTC.

The gene calls are TRBV5-6 and TRBJ1-4, with a tentative D call TRBD1 (6 bases). The CDR3 is 15 residues long. CDR1 SGHDT and CDR2 YYEEEE come from the germline V gene. V was trimmed by 5 bases and J by 1 base, leaving 12 bases between them. CDR3 in DNA: TGTGCCAGCAGTTTCCAACAGGGAACTAATGAAAAACTGTTTTTT. This codes for CASSFQQGTNEKLFF.